This TCR beta chain came from a study of monozygotic twins with inflammatory bowel disease. The authors used roughly 3.5 ug of total RNA per TCR library. TCRdb reprocessed the 5' RACE reads and reports one entry per CDR3 protein, with no DNA. This specimen shows approximately 380,000 distinct CDR3 sequences; the ten leading clones hold roughly 2.6%. The template was total RNA from whole blood, with no T cell sorting. Remarks on this clonotype: The antigen is unknown.

Germline V gene sequence: CDR1 MGHRA, CDR2 YSYEKL. CDR3 length: 16 amino acids. Study-level findings and limits: No detectable difference in repertoire similarity separated concordant from discordant twins, possibly as a result of limited power. The study found lower TCRbeta diversity (inverse Simpson) in IBD patients than in healthy co-twins.

This rearrangement joins TRBV4-1 to TRBJ2-3. Sample: blood. The receptor was derived from a human donor with ulcerative colitis or Crohn's disease, or a healthy co-twin of an affected twin (not recorded which). CDR3: CASSQVLAGGADTQYF.